This T cell receptor beta chain was identified during a study of cytomegalovirus exposure and HLA in healthy donors. PCR was performed using 60 Vbeta and 13 Jbeta primers. Profiled with immunoSEQ multiplex PCR; TCRdb holds only in-frame clones, not every one. The repertoire consists of some 130,000 clones, with approximately 80% occurring once and the leading ten covering approximately 3.4%. V was clipped by 4 bases and J by 1 base; unmatched bases: 2. Germline V gene lookup returns CDR1 SGHRS and CDR2 YFSETQ. The CDR3 contains 15 residues. Material: PBMCs. This rearrangement joins TRBV5-1 to TRBJ2-5; 12 nucleotides align to TRBD2. This sequence was found in a man aged 40-55 years in good health and CMV-seronegative. The CDR3 is CASSRLAGVQETQYF. The CDR3 DNA sequence: TGCGCCAGCAGCAGACTAGCGGGAGTCCAAGAGACCCAGTACTTC.